A single sample gave rise to the 27 T cell receptor beta chains below, sequenced in a study of control samples from healthy donors and cancer patients. Clones were sequenced by immunoSEQ multiplex PCR, and TCRdb holds only the in-frame ones, with some missing. The sample shows fewer than 150,000 clones, about 89% of them seen only once. Sequenced input: blood. The receptor set was obtained from a woman in her late teens or twenties in good health.

CDR3 bases: TGTGCCATCAGGTTTGACCGGGCGGGTTCACCCCTCCACTTT. Amino acid sequence: CAIRFDRAGSPLHF. The rearrangement joins TRBV10-3 to TRBJ1-6; no reliable D call. Germline values: CDR1 ENHRY, CDR2 SYGVKD. Trimming removed 6 bases at V and 9 bases at J, with 15 bases between. This CDR3 contains 14 residues.

This chain uses TRBV19 with TRBJ1-5; D might be TRBD1 (6 bases). CDR1 and CDR2 from the germline V gene are LNHDA and SQIVND (reference sequence). V shed 5 bases and J shed 0 bases, with 14 bases lying between them. The CDR3 consists of 16 residues. The CDR3 DNA reads TGTGCCAGTAGTCCCGGGACACCCCTTAGCAATCAGCCCCAGCATTTT. This sequence encodes CASSPGTPLSNQPQHF.

The chain joins TRBV29-1 to TRBJ1-1; the D is unclear. CDR3 size: 10 residues. V was clipped by 6 bases and J by 3 bases, with 5 bases between them. Per the germline V gene, CDR1 is SQVTM and CDR2 is ANQGSEA. Here the CDR3 DNA reads TGCAGCGTAAGGGACACTGAAGCTTTCTTT. It is translated as CSVRDTEAFF.

The chain recombines TRBV5-8 with TRBJ1-5; D is uncertain. The germline gives CDR1 SGHTS, CDR2 YDEGEE. V shed 2 bases and J shed 7 bases, with 22 bases lying between them. The CDR3 is 17 amino acids. CDR3 amino acids: CASSLEPHRQTTQPQHF. The CDR3, as DNA: TGTGCCAGCAGCTTAGAACCCCATAGACAAACAACGCAGCCCCAGCATTTT.

J is TRBJ1-1 and V is TRBV3-1 (or the pseudogene TRBV3-2); D not certain. Germline CDR1 and CDR2: LGHDT and YNNKEL (reference sequence). CDR3 length: 19 residues. V was pared by 4 bases and J by 1 base, with 25 bases between. DNA of the CDR3: TGTGCCAGCAGCCGATGGTTGGCTCTAGACCAAATATCGAACACTGAAGCTTTCTTT. It is translated as CASSRWLALDQISNTEAFF.

V and J are TRBV24-1 and TRBJ2-1, with D tentatively TRBD1 (5 bases). Germline values: CDR1 KGHDR, CDR2 SFDVKD. Trimming cost V 3 bases and J 4 bases, with 12 bases left between them. The CDR3 is 15 residues long. The CDR3 sequence is CATSDRAGLYNEQFF. CDR3 sequence (DNA): TGTGCCACCAGTGATCGGGCAGGGCTATACAATGAGCAGTTCTTC.

The chain couples TRBV5-1 to TRBJ2-7; possible D gene TRBD1, 6 bases. The germline CDR1 and CDR2 sequences are SGHRS and YFSETQ. CDR3 size: 13 residues. Trimming pared 1 base from V and 3 bases from J, leaving 8 bases between. The CDR3: CASSLRGNYEQYF. CDR3 nucleotides: TGCGCCAGCAGCTTGAGGGGGAACTACGAGCAGTACTTC.

The chain combines TRBV7-2 with TRBJ2-7; D unclear. V was cut by 5 bases and J by 1 base, with 15 bases left in between. CDR1 and CDR2 (germline): SGHTA, FQGNSA. CDR3 length equals 15 residues. CDR3 sequence reads: CASSARPPSSYEQYF. DNA of the CDR3: TGTGCCAGCAGCGCCCGTCCCCCGTCTTCCTACGAGCAGTACTTC. Together with reference TRBV7-2 and TRBJ2-7, the CDR3 gives the full variable domain: GAGVSQSPSNKVTEKGKDVELRCDPISGHTALYWYRQSLGQGLEFLIYFQGNSAPDKSGLPSDRFSAERTGGSVSTLTIQRTQQEDSAVYLCASSARPPSSYEQYFGPGTRLTVT.

The V and J genes are TRBV11-3 and TRBJ2-3, with 9 bases lining up with TRBD1. CDR3 length: 13 residues. J lost 8 bases, V lost 5 bases, and 5 bases had no gene match. Per the germline V gene, CDR1 is SGHNT and CDR2 is YENEEA. This CDR3 reads CASSAPGQGTQYF. In DNA form, the CDR3 reads TGTGCCAGCAGCGCCCCGGGACAGGGTACGCAGTATTTT.

The CDR3 loop reads CASSFNGRQGGYTF. The CDR3, as DNA: TGTGCCAGCAGTTTTAACGGAAGACAGGGTGGCTACACCTTC. This chain links TRBV27 with TRBJ1-2; the match to TRBD1 covers 7 bases. Trimming cost V 3 bases and J 7 bases; bases outside gene matches: 8. In germline, CDR1 is MNHEY, CDR2 SMNVEV (reference sequence). The CDR3 has 14 amino acids.

V and J are TRBV28 and TRBJ2-3; a weak D match, TRBD1 (5 bases). Germline assignment: CDR1 MDHEN and CDR2 SYDVKM. The ends were cut back, 3 bases at V and 3 bases at J, with 16 bases in the middle. This CDR3 contains 16 residues. CDR3 sequence reads: CASSLYGQGGTDTQYF. The CDR3 DNA reads as TGTGCCAGCAGTTTGTACGGGCAGGGTGGTACAGATACGCAGTATTTT.

Concerning this clone: Additional DNA sequences in this sample encode the identical CDR3. The chain combines TRBV27 with TRBJ2-6; TRBD2 matches 7 bases. Per the germline V gene, CDR1 is MNHEY and CDR2 is SMNVEV (reference sequence). The CDR3 is 15 residues long. The J segment lost 1 base and the V segment lost 3 bases, leaving 0 bases of the junction unmatched. The CDR3: CASSLGGSGANVLTF. CDR3 sequence (DNA): TGTGCCAGCAGTTTGGGGGGGTCTGGGGCCAACGTCCTGACTTTC.

This chain connects TRBV2 to TRBJ1-1; 11 bases map to TRBD1. The CDR3 covers 13 residues. Germline loops: CDR1 SNHLY, CDR2 FYNNEI. V was pared by 9 bases and J by 5 bases, with 5 bases of the junction left unmatched. CDR3 bases: TGTGCCAGATCCGGGACAGGGGGTACTGAAGCTTTCTTT. Its translation is CARSGTGGTEAFF.

This clone was found once. The gene calls are TRBV2 and TRBJ1-5, with D possibly matching TRBD1 (5 bases). The CDR3 is made up of 13 amino acids. Germline V gene data show CDR1 as SNHLY and CDR2 as FYNNEI. V was shortened by 8 bases and J by 1 base, with 9 bases between the two germline ends. The CDR3 bases are TGTGCCAGCGGGACCCAGAGCAATCAGCCCCAGCATTTT. Residues: CASGTQSNQPQHF.

The chain joins TRBV27 to TRBJ1-2; 8 bases map to TRBD1. The CDR3 loop spans 16 amino acids. V gave up 5 bases and J gave up 5 bases; unmatched junction bases: 13. Germline V gives CDR1 MNHEY, CDR2 SMNVEV (reference sequence). The CDR3, as DNA: TGTGCCAGCAGTCCACAGGGGGGTCAGATAGTTTATGGCTACACCTTC. It encodes CASSPQGGQIVYGYTF.

Written as DNA, the CDR3 is TGCAGTGCTAGTTTCGGGGGGGGACTCAACTACGAGCAGTACTTC. Protein: CSASFGGGLNYEQYF. This rearrangement joins TRBV20-1 to TRBJ2-7; 8 bases line up with TRBD2. From germline, CDR1 is DFQATT and CDR2 SNEGSKA (reference sequence). This CDR3 spans 15 amino acids. V gave up 3 bases and J gave up 3 bases; unmatched junction bases: 10.

The chain links TRBV5-8 to TRBJ1-2; TRBD1 matches at 9 bases. Looked up from germline, CDR1 is SGHTS and CDR2 is YDEGEE. V shed 3 bases and J 2 bases; nucleotides not matched to a gene: 20. The CDR3 runs 20 residues. CDR3 nucleotides: TGTGCCAGCAGCTCACATATTCCGGCGACAGGGGGGGAATTGAACTATGGCTACACCTTC. This gives the protein CASSSHIPATGGELNYGYTF.

This clone showed up just once. The chain has TRBV9 and TRBJ2-3; 9 positions match TRBD2. CDR3 length: 17 amino acids. The germline gives CDR1 SGDLS, CDR2 YYNGEE. V lost 3 bases to trimming and J lost 6 bases; unmatched junction nucleotides: 14. Here the CDR3 DNA reads TGTGCCAGCAGCGCCGATAGCGGGAGAGACCCCCCGGATACGCAGTATTTT. Translating gives CASSADSGRDPPDTQYF.

The chain recombines TRBV5-5 with TRBJ2-1; 7 positions match TRBD2. Germline-derived CDR1 and CDR2 are SGHKS and YYEKEE (reference sequence). There are 16 residues in the CDR3. J was trimmed by 4 bases and V by 0 bases; bases with no gene match: 7. The CDR3 region is CASSLAYREAYNEQFF. DNA for the CDR3: TGTGCCAGCAGCTTGGCCTATCGGGAGGCGTACAATGAGCAGTTCTTC.

The chain is built from TRBV10-2 and TRBJ1-1; TRBD1 agrees at 7 bases. The CDR3 sequence is 16 residues long. Germline V CDR1 and CDR2: WSHSY, SAAADI. V dropped 4 bases and J dropped 0; count of bases not matched to a gene: 8. The CDR3 protein is CASSAPRTGLNTEAFF. CDR3 nucleotide sequence: TGCGCCAGCAGTGCCCCCAGGACAGGCCTGAACACTGAAGCTTTCTTT.

This clone was observed once. This chain connects TRBV4-1 to TRBJ2-1, with TRBD2 matching 14 bases. V trimming: 0 bases; J trimming: 11 bases; junction bases outside the gene matches: 9. In germline, CDR1 is MGHRA, CDR2 YSYEKL. The CDR3 runs 17 residues. CDR3 protein: CASSQERTSGRLVKQFF. CDR3 sequence (DNA): TGCGCCAGCAGCCAAGAAAGGACTAGCGGGAGGTTGGTAAAGCAGTTCTTC.

The chain employs TRBV6-2 or TRBV6-3 and TRBJ2-7; 8 bases fit TRBD2. The CDR3 has 15 amino acids. V dropped 3 bases and J dropped 3; count of bases not matched to a gene: 7. CDR1 is MNHEY and CDR2 is SVGEGT in the germline V gene. CDR3 sequence (DNA): TGTGCCAGCAGTTATCCCCCGGGAGGGATCTACGAGCAGTACTTC. Protein sequence: CASSYPPGGIYEQYF.

CDR3 sequence (DNA): TGTGCCAGCAGTTTGACTAGCGGGGGAAAAGAGACCCAGTACTTC. Translation gives CASSLTSGGKETQYF. The chain combines TRBV2 with TRBJ2-5; 12 nucleotides agree with TRBD2. CDR1 is SNHLY and CDR2 is FYNNEI in the germline V gene. CDR3 length equals 15 residues. Germline trimming cut 5 bases from V and 3 bases from J; bases unmatched to any gene: 4.

This chain connects TRBV29-1 to TRBJ2-7, with 9 bases lining up with TRBD2. This CDR3 comprises 13 residues. The junction had 4 bases not matched to a gene; V was cut back by 4 bases and J by 3 bases. The germline V gene has CDR1 SQVTM and CDR2 ANQGSEA. CDR3 in amino acids: CSVAGSGGYEQYF. The CDR3 region has the DNA TGCAGCGTTGCAGGTAGCGGGGGCTACGAGCAGTACTTC.

On this clone itself: Relative to the germline gene, one junction end is altered; a read error may explain this. The chain combines TRBV20-1 with TRBJ1-2; unclear D gene. The CDR3 is 11 amino acids. Germline values: CDR1 DFQATT, CDR2 SNEGSKA (reference sequence). The CDR3, as DNA: TGCAGTGCTAGAGCCCAGGCGAGTTACGCCTTC. Translation: CSARAQASYAF.

This chain connects TRBV19 to TRBJ2-5; the match to TRBD2 covers 8 bases. Looked up from germline, CDR1 is LNHDA and CDR2 is SQIVND (reference sequence). The length of the CDR3 is 16 residues. V lost 1 base to trimming and J lost 2 bases; unmatched junction nucleotides: 6. CDR3 nucleotide sequence: TGTGCCAGTAGTATAGGGAGACTAGCGACACAAGAGACCCAGTACTTC. This codes for CASSIGRLATQETQYF.

The table lists this clone with a few counts. The chain links TRBV18 to TRBJ1-1; D unclear. Trimming shortened V by 5 bases and J by 1 base, and 14 bases separated the two germline ends. Germline assignment: CDR1 KGHSH and CDR2 LQKENI. The CDR3 spans 15 residues. In DNA form, the CDR3 reads TGTGCCAGCTCAACGAAGGCCGACGCGAACACTGAAGCTTTCTTT. Protein: CASSTKADANTEAFF.